These 18 T cell receptor beta chains came from one sample sequenced in a study of shared clonotypes between healthy human individuals (dated by TCRdb to about 2020). Libraries were prepared through the immunoSEQ multiplex PCR assay. Entries here come from immuneACCESS through TCRdb and include only in-frame sequences with V and J called. Some clones fail to appear in such tables; in the studies checked, an unresolved V gene covers under half of the shortfall, and the cause of the remainder is unknown. This sample holds almost 750,000 clones; just under 75% were observed only once. The ten largest clonotypes hold more than 1.5% of the sample. The sample was memory CD4+ T cells sorted from blood. Sample cell subset or site, as interpreted from the label and publication: CD45RA-negative fraction. These receptors all stem from a woman aged 25 to 39 in good health.

V and J are TRBV11-3 and TRBJ2-1, with TRBD2 as a possible D gene (5 bases). The CDR3 sequence is 14 residues long. The ends were cut back, 5 bases at V and 5 bases at J, with 13 bases in the middle. Germline CDR1 and CDR2: SGHNT and YENEEA. CDR3 bases: TGTGCCAGCAGCAACGGACTCCGAAACAATGAGCAGTTCTTC. Translated, it gives CASSNGLRNNEQFF.

The CDR3 here is CASSPGQARRATGELFF. Written as DNA, the CDR3 is TGTGCCAGCTCACCAGGCCAAGCAAGGAGAGCTACCGGGGAGCTGTTTTTT. The V and J genes are TRBV18 and TRBJ2-2; D ambiguous. In germline, CDR1 is KGHSH, CDR2 LQKENI. V lost 2 bases, J lost 5 bases, and 18 bases lay in between. This CDR3 has 17 residues. Drawing the rest from reference TRBV18 and TRBJ2-2, the complete variable domain is NAGVMQNPRHLVRRRGQEARLRCSPMKGHSHVYWYRQLPEEGLKFMVYLQKENIIDESGMPKERFSAEFPKEGPSILRIQQVVRGDSAAYFCASSPGQARRATGELFFGEGSRLTVL.

V and J are TRBV19 and TRBJ2-7; D ambiguous. CDR3 length equals 12 residues. The germline V gene has CDR1 LNHDA and CDR2 SQIVND (reference sequence). V shed 5 bases and J shed 3 bases, with 8 bases lying between them. Here the CDR3 DNA reads TGTGCCAGTAGTGACTGGGACTACGAGCAGTACTTC. Translating gives CASSDWDYEQYF.

V usage is TRBV19 and J usage is TRBJ2-1; D tentatively fits TRBD1 or TRBD2 (5 bases each). Germline V CDR1 and CDR2: LNHDA, SQIVND (reference sequence). The CDR3 totals 15 residues. Trimming left V 3 bases short and J 8 bases short, with 17 bases between. For the CDR3, the DNA is TGTGCCAGTAGTATGCAGAGGGTCCGGGGCGATGAGCAGTTCTTC. This codes for CASSMQRVRGDEQFF.

The chain is built from TRBV19 and TRBJ2-1; TRBD2 matches 11 bases. Trimming removed 8 bases from V and 2 bases from J; junction bases left unmatched: 14. Per germline, CDR1 LNHDA and CDR2 SQIVND (reference sequence). This CDR3 is 18 amino acids long. This CDR3 is CASSFGGYSGRAYNEQFF. DNA of the CDR3: TGTGCCAGTTCATTTGGGGGATATAGCGGGAGGGCCTACAATGAGCAGTTCTTC.

This rearrangement joins TRBV5-1 to TRBJ2-2; D may be TRBD2 (5 bases). Germline V CDR1 and CDR2: SGHRS, YFSETQ. The CDR3 extends over 14 amino acids. The ends were cut back, 4 bases at V and 8 bases at J, with 15 bases in the middle. The CDR3 spells CASSPGVLSGELFF. The CDR3 nucleotides read TGCGCCAGCAGCCCCGGGGTACTTTCTGGGGAGCTGTTTTTT.

The genes are TRBV7-8 and TRBJ1-1, with D uncertain. Trimming left V 2 bases short and J 4 bases short, with 14 bases between. The CDR3 contains 15 residues. Germline V gene sequence: CDR1 SGHVS, CDR2 FQNEAQ. The CDR3 spells CASSLYQRESTEAFF. The CDR3 coding sequence is TGTGCCAGCAGCTTATATCAGAGGGAGAGCACTGAAGCTTTCTTT.

The chain links TRBV28 to TRBJ1-1; possible D gene TRBD1, 5 bases. This CDR3 has 14 residues. The germline gives CDR1 MDHEN, CDR2 SYDVKM. V was cut by 5 bases and J by 3 bases, with 13 bases left in between. The CDR3 is CASSTSDSYTEAFF. In DNA form, the CDR3 reads TGTGCCAGCAGTACTTCCGACAGTTACACTGAAGCTTTCTTT.

A few counts support this clone. This chain joins TRBV10-3 and TRBJ2-3; either TRBD1 or TRBD2 may fit D (5 bases each). The CDR3 covers 17 residues. The germline V gene has CDR1 ENHRY and CDR2 SYGVKD. V lost 3 bases and J lost 3, with 19 bases in between. CDR3 loop: CAISETRGATLTDTQYF. As DNA, the CDR3 is TGTGCCATCAGTGAAACAAGGGGAGCGACCCTAACAGATACGCAGTATTTT.

This sequence joins TRBV5-4 and TRBJ1-1, with 8 bases aligning to TRBD1. V lost 4 bases and J lost 5; bases outside the gene matches: 10. Germline V gene sequence: CDR1 SGHNT, CDR2 YYREEE (reference sequence). CDR3 length: 15 amino acids. The CDR3: CASSQGQGGVTEAFF. The DNA of the CDR3 is TGTGCCAGCAGCCAAGGACAGGGAGGTGTGACTGAAGCTTTCTTT.

The genes are TRBV7-6 and TRBJ2-3; TRBD2 agrees at 7 bases. With V trimmed by 5 bases and J by 4 bases, 9 bases remained unmatched. The CDR3 covers 15 residues. The germline V gene encodes CDR1 SGHVS and CDR2 FNYEAQ. CDR3 sequence: CASSPSAGSADTQYF. DNA for the CDR3: TGTGCCAGCAGCCCTTCAGCGGGATCGGCAGATACGCAGTATTTT.

The rearrangement uses TRBV4-2 and TRBJ2-6; 7 bases agree with TRBD1. Germline V gene lookup returns CDR1 LGHNA and CDR2 YNFKEQ. CDR3 length: 20 residues. Trimming at V came to 1 base and at J to 4 bases, leaving 16 bases not matched to a gene. CDR3 in amino acids: CASSQVSARTGSPGANVLTF. The DNA for the CDR3 is TGTGCCAGCAGCCAAGTGAGTGCGAGGACAGGATCGCCAGGGGCCAACGTCCTGACTTTC.

As concerns this clone: The same CDR3 is also encoded by other DNA sequences in this sample. The V and J genes are TRBV4-1 and TRBJ2-3; TRBD2 aligns across 7 bases. Germline CDR1 reads MGHRA; CDR2 reads YSYEKL. Trimming took 6 bases from V and 1 from J; bases not matched to a gene: 4. CDR3 length: 14 amino acids. The CDR3 DNA reads TGCGCCAGCAGTAGGCTAGCGGGCACAGATACGCAGTATTTT. It codes for CASSRLAGTDTQYF.

The rearrangement links TRBV18 to TRBJ1-5, with D maybe TRBD1 (5 bases). Germline assignment: CDR1 KGHSH and CDR2 LQKENI. The CDR3 spans 13 residues. The V end lost 6 bases, the J end lost 9 bases, and 15 bases lay between the germline ends. The CDR3 sequence is CASSLGEDRPQHF. The CDR3, as DNA: TGTGCCAGCTCTTTGGGGGAGGATCGGCCCCAGCATTTT.

The chain recombines TRBV12-2 with TRBJ2-1; the table's D call, TRBD2, has no DNA check behind it. TRBV12-2 is a pseudogene segment. CDR3 length: 16 amino acids. The CDR3 region has the DNA TGTGCAAGTCGCTTGGAAGCGGGAGGCACCTACAATGAGCAGTTCTTC. It yields the protein CASRLEAGGTYNEQFF.

Remarks on this clone: Other DNA sequences in the same sample also yield this CDR3. The chain employs TRBV5-1 and TRBJ1-5, with D hard to call. Germline V CDR1 and CDR2: SGHRS, YFSETQ. V dropped 0 bases and J dropped 0 bases, with 4 bases sitting between them. The CDR3 covers 14 residues. For the CDR3, the DNA is TGCGCCAGCAGCTTGGATGGTAGCAATCAGCCCCAGCATTTT. It specifies CASSLDGSNQPQHF.

In its sample, this clone was seen a few times. The gene calls are TRBV20-1 and TRBJ2-7; no clear D gene. Germline loops: CDR1 DFQATT, CDR2 SNEGSKA (reference sequence). The CDR3 is 11 amino acids. The V end lost 6 bases, the J end lost 6 bases, and 12 bases lay between the germline ends. The chain's CDR3 is CSATSPGEQYF. CDR3 coding DNA: TGCAGTGCCACATCCCCCGGCGAGCAGTACTTC.

This clone was observed a few times. This chain connects TRBV5-1 to TRBJ2-2; 7 nucleotides align to TRBD2. Germline V gene sequence: CDR1 SGHRS, CDR2 YFSETQ. The J segment lost 1 base and the V segment lost 7 bases, leaving 16 bases of the junction unmatched. There are 18 residues in the CDR3. CDR3 DNA sequence: TGCGCCAGCGACAAACAACCAACGGGACTAAAGAACACCGGGGAGCTGTTTTTT. Protein product: CASDKQPTGLKNTGELFF.